What follows is one T cell receptor beta chain and its context. This sample was included in a study of blood T cell repertoires in COVID-19. Study at large: Collection of acute and convalescent COVID-19 samples took place in the United States, Italy and Spain.

This CDR3 spans 16 amino acids. Produced via immunoSEQ multiplex PCR; TCRdb's table is partial and in-frame only. The sample has over 150,000 clones; approximately 80% are singletons. The clonotype comes from a human donor in a cohort sampled during active COVID-19. The specimen sequenced was peripheral blood. The gene calls are TRBV21-1 and TRBJ1-3; the table names TRBD1, a call not compared with the DNA. TRBV21-1 is deemed a pseudogene. This chain's CDR3 is CASSKEAGKGGNTIYF. The CDR3 nucleotides are TGTGCCAGCAGCAAAGAAGCAGGGAAGGGTGGAAACACCATATATTTT.